This T cell receptor beta chain was documented in a study of T cells in Graves' hyperthyroidism and ophthalmopathy. RNA transcripts were the template for amplifying TCR beta CDR3 regions. HTBI primers drove first-round RT-PCR of the TCR CDR3. MiXCR, applied by TCRdb to the multiplex PCR reads, yields one record per CDR3 protein. The sample has a few hundred thousand distinct CDR3 sequences; roughly 13% are singletons. The CDR3 is 13 amino acids. V lost 5 bases, J lost 6 bases, and 12 bases lay in between. Germline CDR1 reads SGHRS; CDR2 reads YFSETQ. This clonotype was detected only once. The sample was blood. The source is a woman aged 40 to 49 with Graves' ophthalmopathy. The rearrangement joins TRBV5-1 to TRBJ1-5; D perhaps matches TRBD1 (5 bases). This CDR3 is CASRGREGQPQHF. Here the CDR3 DNA reads TGCGCCAGCAGGGGGCGGGAGGGTCAGCCCCAGCATTTT.